A selection of T cell receptor beta chains follows, all from one sample in a study of blood T cell repertoires in COVID-19. Assay: immunoSEQ multiplex PCR; the TCRdb copy retains only in-frame clones and omits some. The sample includes a few hundred thousand clones, 75% to 85% of them seen just once. The sample was peripheral blood. The receptor set was obtained from a human donor in a cohort sampled during active COVID-19. The CDR3 runs from the conserved cysteine through the conserved F or W. D genes are given only for firm matches. Only some rows state a clone size, as once, few, many or a class for expanded clones.

J,size,length,D,V,CDR3,DNA
TRBJ1-3,NA,15,NA,TRBV14,CASSQRGWYGNTIYF,TGTGCCAGCAGCCAACGGGGGTGGTACGGAAACACCATATATTTT
TRBJ1-1,NA,16,NA,TRBV18,CASSPGFGSSQTKAFF,TGTGCCAGCTCACCTGGGTTCGGGTCTTCCCAGACCAAAGCTTTCTTT
TRBJ1-6,few,15,TRBD1,TRBV6-5,CASSYQGTGVSPLHF,TGTGCCAGCAGTTACCAAGGGACAGGGGTTTCACCCCTCCACTTT
TRBJ1-2,once,12,NA,TRBV2,CASVKDIDGYTF,TGTGCCAGCGTAAAGGACATTGATGGCTACACCTTC
TRBJ1-5,NA,16,NA,TRBV11-2,CASSSRLRDGNQPQHF,TGTGCCAGCAGCTCCCGGTTGAGGGATGGCAATCAGCCCCAGCATTTT
TRBJ2-7,few,14,NA,TRBV7-9,CASSYQAHPYEQYF,TGTGCCAGCAGCTATCAGGCCCACCCATACGAGCAGTACTTC
TRBJ1-1,NA,15,TRBD1,TRBV7-9,CASPGQGVVNTEAFF,TGTGCCAGCCCGGGACAGGGGGTTGTGAACACTGAAGCTTTCTTT
TRBJ1-2,NA,15,NA,TRBV7-9,CASSLARGGGYGYTF,TGTGCCAGCAGCTTAGCGCGGGGGGGAGGCTATGGCTACACCTTC
TRBJ2-7,NA,13,NA,TRBV12-3/TRBV12-4,CASSYAGSGEQYF,TGTGCCAGCAGTTACGCGGGGTCTGGTGAGCAGTACTTC
TRBJ1-5,NA,15,TRBD1,TRBV19,CASSYGQGTNQPQHF,TGTGCCAGTAGTTATGGACAGGGTACCAATCAGCCCCAGCATTTT
TRBJ2-2,once,11,NA,TRBV30,CAWSANGELFF,TGTGCCTGGAGTGCCAATGGGGAGCTGTTTTTT
TRBJ2-2,once,14,NA,TRBV10-3,CAISEQTGTGELFF,TGTGCCATCAGTGAGCAGACTGGGACCGGGGAGCTGTTTTTT
TRBJ1-5,NA,15,TRBD1,TRBV30,CAWSVGTGPNQPQHF,TGTGCCTGGAGTGTAGGGACAGGCCCCAATCAGCCCCAGCATTTT
TRBJ1-1,NA,13,NA,TRBV30,CAWSIGGRTEAFF,TGTGCCTGGAGTATCGGGGGGCGGACTGAAGCTTTCTTT
TRBJ1-2,NA,13,NA,TRBV29-1,CSVRGGNFYGYTF,TGCAGCGTCCGAGGAGGGAATTTCTATGGCTACACCTTC
TRBJ1-4,NA,14,TRBD1,TRBV6-5,CASSSTGGYEKLFF,TGTGCCAGCAGTTCGACAGGGGGGTATGAAAAACTGTTTTTT
TRBJ1-2,NA,14,TRBD1,TRBV30,CAWSGTGIDYGYTF,TGTGCCTGGAGTGGGACAGGGATCGACTATGGCTACACCTTC
TRBJ2-7,few,14,NA,TRBV18,CASSLLTGSYEQYF,TGTGCCAGCTCACTCCTGACGGGTTCCTACGAGCAGTACTTC
TRBJ2-6,few,16,NA,TRBV6-5,CASSFPSGSGANVLTF,TGTGCCAGCAGTTTTCCCTCAGGGTCTGGGGCCAACGTCCTGACTTTC
TRBJ1-1,NA,14,TRBD1,TRBV11-1,CASSSDRGGTEAFF,TGTGCCAGCAGCTCGGACAGGGGGGGGACTGAAGCTTTCTTT
TRBJ1-1,many,13,NA,TRBV6-5,CASSLGSVTEAFF,TGTGCCAGCAGTCTCGGCAGCGTCACTGAAGCTTTCTTT
TRBJ1-5,NA,15,TRBD1,TRBV5-5,CASSFGTGGNQPQHF,TGTGCCAGCAGCTTTGGGACAGGGGGCAATCAGCCCCAGCATTTT
TRBJ1-5,NA,17,NA,TRBV4-2,CASSQNHRHFSNQPQHF,TGTGCCAGCAGCCAAAACCACCGACACTTTAGCAATCAGCCCCAGCATTTT
TRBJ2-2,NA,15,TRBD1,TRBV6-2/TRBV6-3,CASSRQGPGTGELFF,TGTGCCAGCAGCCGACAGGGGCCGGGCACCGGGGAGCTGTTTTTT
TRBJ1-5,NA,15,TRBD1,TRBV30,CAWSTGTGGRQPQHF,TGTGCCTGGAGCACCGGGACAGGGGGGCGACAGCCCCAGCATTTT
TRBJ1-1,few,14,NA,TRBV6-1,CASSESRSYTEAFF,TGTGCCAGCAGTGAAAGCAGGTCATACACTGAAGCTTTCTTT
TRBJ2-1,NA,15,TRBD2,TRBV7-2,CASSLTSGGLGEQFF,TGTGCCAGCAGCTTAACTAGCGGGGGCTTGGGTGAGCAGTTCTTC
TRBJ2-2,NA,13,NA,TRBV5-1,CASSLASYGELFF,TGCGCCAGCAGCTTGGCTTCCTATGGGGAGCTGTTTTTT
TRBJ1-6,NA,16,TRBD1,TRBV2,CARGGQGSSYNSPLHF,TGTGCCAGAGGGGGACAGGGGAGCTCCTATAATTCACCCCTCCACTTT
TRBJ2-3,NA,14,NA,TRBV19,CASSIGLAPDTQYF,TGTGCCAGTAGTATAGGTCTAGCCCCAGATACGCAGTATTTT
TRBJ1-1,NA,15,TRBD1,TRBV30,CAWSQPGQGAGEAFF,TGTGCCTGGAGTCAACCGGGACAGGGGGCCGGTGAAGCTTTCTTT
TRBJ2-3,NA,15,NA,TRBV6-5,CASSYSGPSTDTQYF,TGTGCCAGCAGTTACAGCGGGCCAAGCACAGATACGCAGTATTTT
TRBJ2-1,NA,14,TRBD2,TRBV7-9,CASSVAGDFNEQFF,TGTGCCAGCAGCGTAGCGGGGGACTTCAATGAGCAGTTCTTC
TRBJ1-1,NA,17,NA,TRBV14,CASSQEWTAPRWTEAFF,TGTGCCAGCAGCCAAGAGTGGACAGCGCCCCGGTGGACTGAAGCTTTCTTT
TRBJ2-1,NA,15,TRBD2,TRBV7-3,CASSLTLSSGGALFF,TGTGCCAGCAGCTTAACTTTGTCTAGCGGGGGGGCCCTGTTCTTC
TRBJ2-7,NA,15,TRBD1,TRBV19,CASSIAGTGMYEQYF,TGTGCCAGTAGTATCGCCGGGACAGGCATGTACGAGCAGTACTTC
TRBJ1-4,NA,17,NA,TRBV7-8,CASSLFTGGQLNEKLFF,TGTGCCAGCAGCTTATTTACCGGCGGACAGTTAAATGAAAAACTGTTTTTT
TRBJ1-1,NA,14,TRBD1,TRBV6-5,CASSYSTGVTEAFF,TGTGCCAGCAGTTACTCCACAGGGGTCACTGAAGCTTTCTTT
TRBJ1-1,NA,11,NA,TRBV20-1,CSARPYTEAFF,TGCAGTGCTAGACCGTACACTGAAGCTTTCTTT
TRBJ1-5,NA,15,NA,TRBV21-1,CASRPEQGLNQPQHF,TGTGCCAGCCGCCCGGAACAGGGCTTGAATCAGCCCCAGCATTTT
TRBJ2-6,once,14,NA,TRBV19,CATGATSGANVLTF,TGTGCCACAGGGGCGACCTCTGGGGCCAACGTCCTGACTTTC
TRBJ2-2,once,15,TRBD2,TRBV6-5,CATGRAGAVGGELFF,TGTGCCACCGGAAGGGCGGGAGCCGTTGGCGGGGAGCTGTTTTTT
TRBJ2-5,NA,18,TRBD1,TRBV6-1,CASSVTPPTGAIGETQYF,TGTGCCAGCAGTGTGACTCCCCCGACAGGGGCTATAGGGGAGACCCAGTACTTC
TRBJ1-1,many,14,NA,TRBV6-1,CASSEVFVSTEAFF,TGTGCCAGCAGTGAAGTCTTCGTGAGCACTGAAGCTTTCTTT
TRBJ2-7,NA,16,NA,TRBV6-5,CASSYWGHRPGSEQYF,TGTGCCAGCAGTTACTGGGGACATCGGCCGGGTTCCGAGCAGTACTTC
TRBJ1-2,NA,13,NA,TRBV18,CASSPGSIYGYTF,TGTGCCAGCTCACCCGGGAGCATCTATGGCTACACCTTC